Listed here are 8 T cell receptor beta chains from one sample, sequenced in a study of beta chain features in type 1 diabetes. Reverse transcribing all isolated RNA meant expressed TCRB transcripts were sequenced. Repertoires were generated with immunoSEQ multiplex PCR, while TCRdb's copy carries only in-frame clones and drops some. The sample consists of tens of thousands of clones, under 45% of them appearing once. Which antigens these TCRs recognize remains unknown. Broader study findings: Researchers report that Type 1 diabetes patients had moderately but significantly shorter TCRB CDR3s across all four CD4+ subsets.

The sample comprised Tregs from blood. The receptors originated from a man aged 30 to 39 with type 1 diabetes.

This clone was observed a handful of times. The CDR3 spells CASSFRLTNNEQFF. CDR3 bases: TGTGCCAGCAGTTTCCGACTGACCAACAATGAGCAGTTCTTC. This sequence joins TRBV28 and TRBJ2-1, with no clear D. Trimming shortened V by 3 bases and J by 5 bases, and 11 bases separated the two germline ends. Per the germline V gene, CDR1 is MDHEN and CDR2 is SYDVKM. The CDR3 spans 14 residues. The complete variable domain, with remaining parts taken from reference TRBV28 and TRBJ2-1, reads DVKVTQSSRYLVKRTGEKVFLECVQDMDHENMFWYRQDPGLGLRLIYFSYDVKMKEKGDIPEGYSVSREKKERFSLILESASTNQTSMYLCASSFRLTNNEQFFGPGTRLTVL.

This clone was counted only a few times. The chain couples TRBV27 to TRBJ1-5; 12 nucleotides match TRBD1. Unmatched junction bases numbered 6, after V lost 6 bases and J lost 6 bases. CDR1 and CDR2 from the germline V gene are MNHEY and SMNVEV (reference sequence). The length of the CDR3 is 15 residues. CDR3 sequence: CASRAGTGGSQPQHF. The CDR3 DNA is TGTGCCAGCAGGGCCGGGACAGGGGGCTCTCAGCCCCAGCATTTT.

In this sample, this clone turned up a few times. The gene calls are TRBV7-2 and TRBJ2-3, with TRBD1 as a possible D gene (6 bases). Germline lookup yields CDR1 SGHTA and CDR2 FQGNSA. The V gene lost 4 bases and the J gene lost 1 base, with 15 bases spanning the gap. The CDR3 sequence is 16 residues long. The CDR3, as DNA: TGTGCCAGCAGCTCCTATACAGGGTCCCGCACAGATACGCAGTATTTT. Its protein is CASSSYTGSRTDTQYF.

This clone was picked up many times. The V and J genes are TRBV7-8 and TRBJ2-2, with D unresolved. V dropped 3 bases and J dropped 5 bases, with 4 bases sitting between them. The CDR3 consists of 12 residues. From germline, CDR1 is SGHVS and CDR2 FQNEAQ. The CDR3 here is CASSFRTGELFF. Written as DNA, the CDR3 is TGTGCCAGCAGCTTTCGGACCGGGGAGCTGTTTTTT.

The genes are TRBV28 and TRBJ1-1; D might be TRBD1 (6 bases). The germline gives CDR1 MDHEN, CDR2 SYDVKM. The V end was cut by 6 bases, the J end by 6 bases, with 14 bases between. CDR3 size: 13 residues. The CDR3 sequence: CASSQSAGAEAFF. DNA of the CDR3: TGTGCCAGCAGCCAATCCGCAGGGGCTGAAGCTTTCTTT.

This sequence joins TRBV7-7 and TRBJ2-5, with 8 bases matching TRBD1. There are 13 residues in the CDR3. The V and J ends lost 3 bases and 5 bases, in that order; junction bases with no gene match: 2. CDR1 and CDR2 from the germline V gene are SSHAT and FNYEAQ (reference sequence). The CDR3 protein is CASSLDRVETQYF. For the CDR3, the DNA is TGTGCCAGCAGCTTGGACAGGGTCGAGACCCAGTACTTC.

J is TRBJ2-3 and V is TRBV6-5, with TRBD2 matching over 8 bases. V dropped 7 bases and J dropped 4; count of bases not matched to a gene: 7. Per germline, CDR1 MNHEY and CDR2 SVGAGI. The CDR3 is made up of 14 amino acids. The CDR3 sequence is CASIKAGAADTQYF. Here the CDR3 DNA reads TGTGCCAGCATAAAAGCGGGAGCGGCAGATACGCAGTATTTT.

For this clone: The junction differs from germline at one of its ends, possibly a read error. CDR3 DNA: TGTGCCAGCAGCTTGGCGGGGTACAGTGAGCAGTTCTTC. Translation: CASSLAGYSEQFF. The rearrangement joins TRBV5-8 to TRBJ2-1; TRBD2 is a possible D gene (5 bases). The CDR3 sequence is 13 residues long. CDR1 is SGHTS and CDR2 is YDEGEE in the germline V gene.